A single sample is the source of the 14 T cell receptor beta chains below, sequenced in a study of blood T cell repertoires in COVID-19. Assay: immunoSEQ multiplex PCR; the TCRdb copy retains only in-frame clones and omits some. The data show about 59,000 clones, 70% to 85% seen once. Sequencing was done on a sample of peripheral blood. The source of these receptors is a man aged 80 or over with acute or convalescent COVID-19.

The chain joins TRBV13 to TRBJ1-2; D is unresolved. Germline CDR1 reads PRHDT; CDR2 reads FYEKMQ (reference sequence). V was clipped by 3 bases and J by 4 bases, with 6 bases between them. The length of the CDR3 is 12 residues. The CDR3 DNA is TGTGCCAGCAGCTTGGGCCGCTATGGCTACACCTTC. Protein: CASSLGRYGYTF.

The V gene is TRBV11-2, the J gene TRBJ2-5; D remains ambiguous. The germline V and J ends were trimmed by 5 bases and 4 bases, with 5 bases remaining between them. Germline V gene sequence: CDR1 SGHAT, CDR2 FQNNGV. The length of the CDR3 is 11 residues. This CDR3 reads CASSHRETQYF. The CDR3 coding sequence is TGTGCCAGCAGCCACAGAGAGACCCAGTACTTC.

The V gene is TRBV30, the J gene TRBJ2-1; D uncertain. The CDR3 runs to 15 residues. CDR1 and CDR2 from the germline V gene are GTSNPN and SVGIG (reference sequence). The V end lost 4 bases, the J end lost 0 bases, and 13 bases lay between the germline ends. In DNA, the CDR3 is TGTGCCTGGATCCCCATTTTTAGCTCCTACAATGAGCAGTTCTTC. It yields the protein CAWIPIFSSYNEQFF.

The gene calls are TRBV11-2 and TRBJ2-5, with D uncertain. This CDR3 has 14 amino acids. The germline V gene encodes CDR1 SGHAT and CDR2 FQNNGV. V was cut by 1 base and J by 5 bases, with 11 bases left in between. The CDR3 loop reads CASSLAWRLETQYF. CDR3 bases: TGTGCCAGCAGCTTAGCATGGAGATTGGAGACCCAGTACTTC.

A few counts support this clone. This rearrangement joins TRBV27 to TRBJ2-5; TRBD1 might be the D (6 bases). Germline V lookup: CDR1 MNHEY, CDR2 SMNVEV (reference sequence). Deletions cut 3 bases from V and 5 bases from J, with 10 bases between. The CDR3 sequence is 13 residues long. Here the CDR3 reads CASSFQGWETQYF. In DNA form, the CDR3 reads TGTGCCAGCAGTTTTCAGGGGTGGGAGACCCAGTACTTC.

V and J are TRBV5-1 and TRBJ1-2, with 11 bases that match TRBD1. The V and J ends lost 4 bases and 5 bases, in that order; junction bases with no gene match: 1. The CDR3 loop spans 13 amino acids. Germline V gene sequence: CDR1 SGHRS, CDR2 YFSETQ. CDR3 bases: TGCGCCAGCAGCCGGGACAGGGGGTATGGCTACACCTTC. This sequence encodes CASSRDRGYGYTF.

V is TRBV4-1 and J is TRBJ2-1; TRBD2 might be the D (5 bases). The CDR3 totals 15 residues. The V gene lost 3 bases and the J gene lost 0 bases, with 9 bases spanning the gap. Germline CDR1 MGHRA, CDR2 YSYEKL. CDR3 bases: TGCGCCAGCAGCCAGAGCCGGGACTCCTACAATGAGCAGTTCTTC. Amino acids: CASSQSRDSYNEQFF.

V and J are TRBV19 and TRBJ1-4; 7 bases align to TRBD1. The CDR3 contains 15 residues. Trimming cost V 7 bases and J 1 base; bases outside gene matches: 6. Germline lookup yields CDR1 LNHDA and CDR2 SQIVND (reference sequence). Here the CDR3 DNA reads TGTGCCAGTACCACCAGACAGGGAACTAATGAAAAACTGTTTTTT. As protein: CASTTRQGTNEKLFF.

V gene TRBV20-1 combines with J gene TRBJ1-1; D perhaps matches TRBD1 (6 bases). The CDR3 is made up of 11 amino acids. The V gene's germline CDR1 is DFQATT and CDR2 SNEGSKA (reference sequence). V dropped 7 bases and J dropped 4 bases, with 10 bases sitting between them. CDR3 nucleotide sequence: TGCAGTGTCACAGGGCCCACTGAAGCTTTCTTT. This encodes CSVTGPTEAFF.

V and J are TRBV30 and TRBJ1-5; D ambiguous. The ends were cut back, 1 base at V and 7 bases at J, with 11 bases in the middle. From germline, CDR1 is GTSNPN and CDR2 SVGIG (reference sequence). This CDR3 has 13 amino acids. This chain's CDR3 is CAWSGAVLQPQHF. CDR3 DNA: TGTGCCTGGAGTGGGGCCGTCCTACAGCCCCAGCATTTT.

This clone occurred once. The rearrangement joins TRBV23-1 to TRBJ1-2; D not resolved. TRBV23-1 is noted as an ORF with a role that remains uncertain. This CDR3 is built from 11 residues. V was trimmed by 6 bases and J by 7 bases, leaving 9 bases between them. CDR3 DNA: TGCGCCAGCAGCCCTACGGGTGGCTACACCTTC. Protein product: CASSPTGGYTF.

This chain links TRBV28 with TRBJ1-1, with unresolved D. There are 12 residues in the CDR3. The V gene's germline CDR1 is MDHEN and CDR2 SYDVKM. Trimming removed 2 bases from V and 7 bases from J, with 8 bases in between. The CDR3 DNA reads as TGTGCCAGCAGTTTAGGGCCAGTTGAAGCTTTCTTT. This codes for CASSLGPVEAFF.

This chain connects TRBV20-1 to TRBJ2-7, with TRBD1 identical over 10 bases. CDR1 is DFQATT, CDR2 SNEGSKA, per germline (reference sequence). V lost 3 bases, J lost 2 bases, and 10 bases stayed unmatched. There are 16 residues in the CDR3. The CDR3 nucleotides read TGCAGTGCTAGTGAGGTGGGGGACAGGGGAACCTACGAGCAGTACTTC. Translating it yields CSASEVGDRGTYEQYF.

This chain links TRBV6-5 with TRBJ2-2, with D maybe TRBD1 (5 bases). The CDR3 has 14 residues. Trimming took 6 bases from V and 2 from J, leaving 10 bases between them. Germline assignment: CDR1 MNHEY and CDR2 SVGAGI. CDR3 in DNA: TGTGCCAGCAGATTCGGACAAAACACCGGGGAGCTGTTTTTT. Protein product: CASRFGQNTGELFF.